The 30 T cell receptor beta chains given below trace back to one sample, sequenced in a study of T-cell reconstitution after alpha-beta-depleted transplantation in children. A TCRbeta library incorporating unique molecular identifiers was prepared. TCRdb reprocessed the PCR reads via MiXCR and lists one record per CDR3 protein. The sample has 200,000 or so distinct CDR3 sequences, roughly 6% seen once. The sequences come from PBMCs, collected before TCRalphabeta/CD19-depleted stem cell transplant. These receptor sequences come from a girl in the first two years of life with combined immunodeficiency, due to receive a stem cell transplant.

The sample holds many counts of this clonotype. This CDR3 is CASSQVSSGNTIYF. The CDR3, as DNA: TGTGCCAGCAGCCAAGTGAGTTCTGGAAACACCATATATTTT. The rearrangement uses TRBV14 and TRBJ1-3, with D hard to call. V shed 1 base and J shed 1 base, with 5 bases lying between them. The germline V gene has CDR1 SGHDN and CDR2 FVKESK. The CDR3 contains 14 residues.

At least ten counts were recorded for this clonotype. This rearrangement joins TRBV20-1 to TRBJ1-3, with TRBD1 as a possible D gene (5 bases). The CDR3 loop spans 10 amino acids. The germline V gene encodes CDR1 DFQATT and CDR2 SNEGSKA (reference sequence). Trimming took off 4 bases at V and 8 bases at J, with 6 bases between the two ends. CDR3 nucleotide sequence: TGCAGTGCTATGGGGGACACCATATATTTT. The encoded protein is CSAMGDTIYF.

There are many counts of this clonotype. The chain is built from TRBV27 and TRBJ1-6; D is unclear. Germline values: CDR1 MNHEY, CDR2 SMNVEV (reference sequence). Trimming pared 1 base from V and 4 bases from J, leaving 5 bases between. The CDR3 is made up of 14 amino acids. The CDR3 protein is CASSLFLYNSPLHF. Written as DNA, the CDR3 is TGTGCCAGCAGTTTATTTTTATATAATTCACCCCTCCACTTT.

This clonotype was seen ten or more times. The rearrangement joins TRBV9 to TRBJ2-3; D is unclear. Trimming cost V 6 bases and J 6 bases, with 11 bases left between them. The CDR3 extends over 12 amino acids. The V gene's germline CDR1 is SGDLS and CDR2 YYNGEE. CDR3 in amino acids: CASNSGPDTQYF. CDR3 sequence (DNA): TGTGCCAGCAACAGTGGACCCGATACGCAGTATTTT.

This clonotype was observed at least ten times. The chain has TRBV27 and TRBJ2-1; possibly TRBD1 for D (5 bases). The V and J ends lost 0 bases and 8 bases respectively, with 5 bases between them. Germline-derived CDR1 and CDR2 are MNHEY and SMNVEV (reference sequence). The CDR3 sequence is 12 residues long. The CDR3 nucleotides read TGTGCCAGCAGTTTATCAGGGGATGAGCAGTTCTTC. It encodes CASSLSGDEQFF.

This clonotype was seen ten or more times. This chain uses TRBV20-1 with TRBJ2-1; 9 bases map to TRBD1. V was clipped by 1 base and J by 12 bases; unmatched bases: 7. The CDR3 length is 13 residues. CDR1 DFQATT and CDR2 SNEGSKA come from the germline V gene (reference sequence). The CDR3 loop reads CSARARATGGQFF. The CDR3 bases are TGCAGTGCTAGAGCCCGCGCGACAGGGGGGCAGTTCTTC.

The V gene is TRBV30, the J gene TRBJ2-5, with unresolved D. CDR1 is GTSNPN, CDR2 SVGIG, per germline (reference sequence). Trimming cost V 3 bases and J 1 base, with 12 bases left between them. This CDR3 contains 14 residues. The CDR3 nucleotides read TGTGCCTGGAGCGGATGGGTGTCCCAAGAGACCCAGTACTTC. It is translated as CAWSGWVSQETQYF.

This clonotype has at least ten counts. The chain has TRBV28 and TRBJ2-7; 8 bases map to TRBD1. Losses at the gene ends were 5 bases for V and 3 bases for J; bases not matched to a gene: 6. Per germline, CDR1 MDHEN and CDR2 SYDVKM. CDR3 length: 14 amino acids. The CDR3 sequence is CASSLTTGGYEQYF. CDR3 DNA sequence: TGTGCCAGCAGTCTAACTACAGGGGGCTACGAGCAGTACTTC.

This clonotype was seen repeatedly, ten times or more. CDR3 in DNA: TGTGCCAGCAGCATCCGACAGGGATCAGATACGCAGTATTTT. It yields the protein CASSIRQGSDTQYF. This sequence joins TRBV14 and TRBJ2-3; 7 nucleotides align to TRBD1. Germline V gives CDR1 SGHDN, CDR2 FVKESK. The CDR3 spans 14 residues. V lost 5 bases and J lost 4; bases outside the gene matches: 6.

This clonotype was counted at least ten times. The chain is built from TRBV12-3 or TRBV12-4 and TRBJ2-1; D not resolved. Trimming took 5 bases from V and 0 from J, leaving 5 bases between them. The CDR3 is made up of 13 amino acids. Here the CDR3 DNA reads TGTGCCAGCAGTAATACCTCCTACAATGAGCAGTTCTTC. Translation: CASSNTSYNEQFF.

This clonotype has ten or more counts. CDR3 residues: CASSLIGNEQYF. DNA of the CDR3: TGTGCCAGCAGCTTGATAGGCAACGAGCAGTACTTC. The V gene is TRBV5-5, the J gene TRBJ2-7; no reliable D call. The CDR3 is 12 residues long. The V end lost 1 base, the J end lost 5 bases, and 7 bases lay between the germline ends. Germline V CDR1 and CDR2: SGHKS, YYEKEE (reference sequence).

A few counts support this clonotype. J is TRBJ2-7 and V is TRBV29-1, with D perhaps TRBD2 (6 bases). There are 17 residues in the CDR3. Trimming shortened V by 4 bases and J by 0 bases, and 22 bases separated the two germline ends. From germline, CDR1 is SQVTM and CDR2 ANQGSEA. CDR3 sequence: CSVGGTAEGLSSYEQYF. The CDR3 DNA reads TGCAGCGTTGGAGGCACAGCCGAAGGACTATCCTCCTACGAGCAGTACTTC.

This clonotype was seen at least ten times. The V gene is TRBV3-1, the J gene TRBJ2-7; D uncertain. CDR3 length: 15 amino acids. From germline, CDR1 is LGHDT and CDR2 YNNKEL (reference sequence). V lost 3 bases and J 4 bases, leaving 16 bases between the germline ends. This chain's CDR3 is CASSQGYMGLYEQYF. In DNA, the CDR3 is TGTGCCAGCAGCCAGGGGTATATGGGGTTGTACGAGCAGTACTTC.

This clonotype turned up a few times. This chain joins TRBV7-2 and TRBJ2-7; TRBD1 agrees at 7 bases. J lost 3 bases, V lost 5 bases, and 13 bases had no gene match. The CDR3 runs 16 residues. Looked up from germline, CDR1 is SGHTA and CDR2 is FQGNSA. This CDR3 is CASSIWGQFGVYEQYF. Here the CDR3 DNA reads TGTGCCAGCAGCATTTGGGGACAGTTTGGGGTCTACGAGCAGTACTTC.

This clonotype was detected many times. This sequence joins TRBV20-1 and TRBJ2-1; TRBD2 agrees at 8 bases. The CDR3 is made up of 16 amino acids. In germline, CDR1 is DFQATT, CDR2 SNEGSKA (reference sequence). With 1 base clipped from V and 3 bases from J, the junction kept 8 bases outside the gene matches. CDR3 nucleotide sequence: TGCAGTGCTAGAGCCTTAGCGGGATTAGGCTACAATGAGCAGTTCTTC. Translation: CSARALAGLGYNEQFF.

This chain links TRBV8-2 with TRBJ2-3; the table's D call, TRBD2, has no DNA check behind it. TRBV8-2 is a pseudogene segment. The CDR3 sequence is 15 residues long. The CDR3 protein is CLGLAGAGNTDTQYF. CDR3 sequence (DNA): TGTTTAGGACTAGCGGGAGCGGGGAACACAGATACGCAGTATTTT.

This clonotype was observed many times. This chain connects TRBV20-1 to TRBJ2-5, with D uncertain. V lost 1 base and J 4 bases, leaving 10 bases between the germline ends. Germline CDR1 reads DFQATT; CDR2 reads SNEGSKA (reference sequence). The CDR3 is 13 residues long. The chain's CDR3 is CSARGRPGETQYF. The CDR3, as DNA: TGCAGTGCTAGAGGACGTCCGGGAGAGACCCAGTACTTC.

This clonotype showed up many times. V and J are TRBV4-3 and TRBJ2-3; D may correspond to TRBD1 or TRBD2 (6 bases each). Trimming pared 3 bases from V and 5 bases from J, leaving 15 bases between. The CDR3 is made up of 15 amino acids. The germline CDR1 and CDR2 sequences are LGHNA and YSLEER. The CDR3 region is CASSQWVGGIDTQYF. The CDR3 DNA reads TGCGCCAGCAGCCAGTGGGTAGGGGGGATAGATACGCAGTATTTT.

This clonotype appeared many times. The V call is TRBV11-2, the J call TRBJ2-7, with 7 bases that match TRBD1. The CDR3 contains 16 residues. Losses at the gene ends were 0 bases for V and 3 bases for J; bases not matched to a gene: 8. Germline values: CDR1 SGHAT, CDR2 FQNNGV. This CDR3 is CASSLEEGAGGYEQYF. The CDR3 DNA follows: TGTGCCAGCAGCTTAGAAGAAGGGGCAGGGGGCTACGAGCAGTACTTC.

In its sample, this clonotype was seen many times. CDR3 in DNA: TGTGCCAGCAGGATCGGGACTAGCGGTCCCGAATTTTCCTACAATGAGCAGTTCTTC. Translation: CASRIGTSGPEFSYNEQFF. The genes are TRBV28 and TRBJ2-1, with TRBD2 identical over 11 bases. Trimming took 6 bases from V and 1 from J; bases not matched to a gene: 14. There are 19 residues in the CDR3. From germline, CDR1 is MDHEN and CDR2 SYDVKM.

This clonotype was recorded at least ten times. The chain links TRBV7-8 to TRBJ2-4; D remains unclear. This CDR3 region has 11 residues. CDR1 SGHVS and CDR2 FQNEAQ come from the germline V gene. The V and J ends lost 8 bases and 9 bases respectively, with 11 bases between them. The CDR3 reads CASEDKGIQYF. CDR3 nucleotides: TGTGCCAGCGAAGACAAGGGCATTCAGTACTTC.

This clonotype has ten or more counts. The chain's CDR3 is CASSWGTEAFF. The CDR3 nucleotides are TGTGCCAGCAGTTGGGGCACTGAAGCTTTCTTT. The chain joins TRBV6-5 to TRBJ1-1, with D uncertain. The germline CDR1 and CDR2 sequences are MNHEY and SVGAGI. V was cut by 4 bases and J by 4 bases, with 4 bases left in between. The CDR3 contains 11 residues.

This clonotype was counted at least ten times. The rearrangement uses TRBV6-5 and TRBJ2-5, with D tentatively TRBD1 (5 bases). The CDR3 runs 15 residues. The V and J ends lost 2 bases and 1 base respectively, with 11 bases between them. The germline V gene has CDR1 MNHEY and CDR2 SVGAGI. In nucleotides, the CDR3 is TGTGCCAGCAGTTACCCAGGGAACCTCCAAGAGACCCAGTACTTC. Encoded protein: CASSYPGNLQETQYF.

This clonotype was picked up many times. The chain couples TRBV28 to TRBJ2-7, with D hard to call. In germline, CDR1 is MDHEN, CDR2 SYDVKM. The CDR3 is 13 residues long. Trimming took 0 bases from V and 6 from J, leaving 9 bases between them. Here the CDR3 reads CASSLWDWGEQYF. CDR3 DNA sequence: TGTGCCAGCAGTTTATGGGATTGGGGCGAGCAGTACTTC. Based on the CDR3 plus reference TRBV28 and TRBJ2-7, the full variable domain is DVKVTQSSRYLVKRTGEKVFLECVQDMDHENMFWYRQDPGLGLRLIYFSYDVKMKEKGDIPEGYSVSREKKERFSLILESASTNQTSMYLCASSLWDWGEQYFGPGTRLTVT.

This clonotype was seen ten or more times. The rearrangement joins TRBV10-3 to TRBJ2-7; 9 nucleotides line up with TRBD1. Unmatched junction bases numbered 4, after V lost 6 bases and J lost 4 bases. The CDR3 extends over 13 amino acids. Germline-derived CDR1 and CDR2 are ENHRY and SYGVKD. CDR3 nucleotide sequence: TGTGCCATCAGCCGGGACAGGGTGTACGAGCAGTACTTC. It encodes CAISRDRVYEQYF.

This clonotype was seen ten or more times. The chain employs TRBV7-3 and TRBJ2-1, with D tentatively TRBD2 (5 bases). Germline lookup yields CDR1 SGHTA and CDR2 FQGTGA. This CDR3 is 16 amino acids long. Trimming took off 5 bases at V and 7 bases at J, with 21 bases between the two ends. The CDR3 nucleotides read TGTGCCAGCAGCAGCCAGGTGGGCATGCGGAGGAATGAGCAGTTCTTC. It specifies CASSSQVGMRRNEQFF.

The chain is built from TRBV7-6 and TRBJ2-1; either TRBD1 or TRBD2 may fit D (5 bases each). Germline CDR1 and CDR2: SGHVS and FNYEAQ. The CDR3 contains 17 residues. V dropped 1 base and J dropped 3 bases, with 16 bases sitting between them. CDR3 coding DNA: TGTGCCAGCAGCTTAGTTGAGGGTGGGGGTGGCTACAATGAGCAGTTCTTC. This translates into CASSLVEGGGGYNEQFF.

Many counts were recorded for this clonotype. Since the CDR3 does not end with the conserved phenylalanine or tryptophan, this likely comes from a read error. The chain employs TRBV25-1 and TRBJ2-1; 9 bases align to TRBD2. V lost 0 bases and J lost 3; bases outside the gene matches: 9. The CDR3 is 18 residues long. Germline CDR1 MGHDK, CDR2 SYGVNS. CDR3 coding DNA: TGTGCCAGCAGTGAATACTTTGCGGGAGGGCGTCACTACAATGAGCAGTTCGTC. It codes for CASSEYFAGGRHYNEQFV.

As regards this clonotype: This may stem from a read error, because a much larger clone lies one nucleotide away. The CDR3 DNA is TGCAGTGCTGCGACTCTAGCGGGGAGTTACAATGAGCAGTTCTTC. Translating it yields CSAATLAGSYNEQFF. The chain employs TRBV20-1 and TRBJ2-1; 9 nucleotides agree with TRBD2. The length of the CDR3 is 15 residues. The germline gives CDR1 DFQATT, CDR2 SNEGSKA (reference sequence). V lost 5 bases to trimming and J lost 4 bases; unmatched junction nucleotides: 9.

CDR3: CASSPWTDMNTEAFF. CDR3 coding DNA: TGCGCCAGCAGTCCCTGGACAGATATGAACACTGAAGCTTTCTTT. The chain joins TRBV4-3 to TRBJ1-1, with TRBD1 as a possible D gene (6 bases). In germline, CDR1 is LGHNA, CDR2 YSLEER. CDR3 length equals 15 residues. Trimming shortened V by 6 bases and J by 0 bases, and 14 bases separated the two germline ends.